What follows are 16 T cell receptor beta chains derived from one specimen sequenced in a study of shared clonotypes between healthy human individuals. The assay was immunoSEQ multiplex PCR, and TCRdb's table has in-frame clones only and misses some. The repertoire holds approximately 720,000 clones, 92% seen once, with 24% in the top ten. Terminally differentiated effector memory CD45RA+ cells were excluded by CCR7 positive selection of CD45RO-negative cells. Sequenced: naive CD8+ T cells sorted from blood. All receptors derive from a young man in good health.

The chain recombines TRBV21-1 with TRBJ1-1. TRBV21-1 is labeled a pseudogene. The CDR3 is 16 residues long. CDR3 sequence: CASSKIHPRRGREAFF. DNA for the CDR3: TGTGCCAGCAGCAAAATCCATCCTAGGAGGGGCCGAGAAGCTTTCTTT.

The CDR3: CASSWTGDYYEQYF. CDR3 sequence (DNA): TGTGCCAGCAGTTGGACAGGGGACTACTACGAGCAGTACTTC. J is TRBJ2-7 and V is TRBV27; the match to TRBD1 covers 9 bases. Trimming cost V 4 bases and J 3 bases; bases outside gene matches: 4. In germline, CDR1 is MNHEY, CDR2 SMNVEV (reference sequence). This CDR3 is built from 14 residues.

The CDR3 spells CASSDRMAGYNEQFF. The CDR3 nucleotides are TGTGCCAGCAGTGACAGGATGGCAGGGTACAATGAGCAGTTCTTC. The J gene is TRBJ2-1, the V gene TRBV6-4; the D gene is possibly TRBD1 (5 bases). V was shortened by 2 bases and J by 4 bases, with 12 bases between the two germline ends. CDR1 and CDR2 from the germline V gene are MRHNA and SNTAGT. The length of the CDR3 is 15 residues.

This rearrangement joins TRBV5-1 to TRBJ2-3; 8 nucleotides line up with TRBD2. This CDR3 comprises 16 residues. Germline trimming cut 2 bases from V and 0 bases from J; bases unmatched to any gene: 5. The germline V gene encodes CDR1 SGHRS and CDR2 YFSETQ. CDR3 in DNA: TGCGCCAGCAGCTTACAGCGGGAGTCTAGCACAGATACGCAGTATTTT. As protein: CASSLQRESSTDTQYF.

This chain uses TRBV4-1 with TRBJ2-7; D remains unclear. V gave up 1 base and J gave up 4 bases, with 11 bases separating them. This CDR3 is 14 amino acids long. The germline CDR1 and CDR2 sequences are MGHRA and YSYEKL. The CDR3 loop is CASSQAAGIYEQYF. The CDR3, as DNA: TGCGCCAGCAGCCAAGCGGCCGGTATATACGAGCAGTACTTC.

The CDR3 loop reads CATSTDRRGVRTGELFF. In nucleotides, the CDR3 is TGTGCCACCAGCACCGACCGTAGGGGAGTTAGGACCGGGGAGCTGTTTTTT. This sequence joins TRBV15 and TRBJ2-2; D possibly uses TRBD1 or TRBD2 (5 bases each). With 4 bases removed from V and 5 bases from J, the gap between germline ends came to 20 bases. CDR3 length: 17 amino acids. The germline gives CDR1 LNHNV, CDR2 YYDKDF (reference sequence).

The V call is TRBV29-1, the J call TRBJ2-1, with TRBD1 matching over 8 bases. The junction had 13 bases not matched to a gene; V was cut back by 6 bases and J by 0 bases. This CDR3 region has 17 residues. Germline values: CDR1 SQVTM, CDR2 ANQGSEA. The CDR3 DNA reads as TGCAGCGTCCTACCAACAGGGGGTTCTAGCTCCTACAATGAGCAGTTCTTC. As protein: CSVLPTGGSSSYNEQFF.

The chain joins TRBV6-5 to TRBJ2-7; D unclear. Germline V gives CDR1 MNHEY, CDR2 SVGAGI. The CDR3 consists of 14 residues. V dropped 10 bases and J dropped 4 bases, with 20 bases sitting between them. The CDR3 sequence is CATSQPSFLYEQYF. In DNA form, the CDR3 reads TGTGCCACCAGCCAGCCGTCGTTCTTGTACGAGCAGTACTTC.

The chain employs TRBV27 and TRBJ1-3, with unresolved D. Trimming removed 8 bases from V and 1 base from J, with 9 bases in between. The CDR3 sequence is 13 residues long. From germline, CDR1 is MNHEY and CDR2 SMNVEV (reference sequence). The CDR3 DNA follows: TGTGCCAGCGGCGTAGGTTCTGGAAACACCATATATTTT. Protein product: CASGVGSGNTIYF.

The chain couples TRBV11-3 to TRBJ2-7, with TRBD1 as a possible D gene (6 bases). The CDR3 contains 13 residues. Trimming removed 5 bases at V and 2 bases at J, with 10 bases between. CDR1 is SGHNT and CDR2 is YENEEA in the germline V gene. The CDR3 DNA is TGTGCCAGCAGCATTGGACAGACCTACGAGCAGTACTTC. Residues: CASSIGQTYEQYF.

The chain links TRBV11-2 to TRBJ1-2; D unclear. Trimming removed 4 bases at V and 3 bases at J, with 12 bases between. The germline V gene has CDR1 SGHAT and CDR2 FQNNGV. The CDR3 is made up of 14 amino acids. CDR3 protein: CASSSDPSYYGYTF. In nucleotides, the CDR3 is TGTGCCAGCAGCTCCGACCCCTCCTACTATGGCTACACCTTC.

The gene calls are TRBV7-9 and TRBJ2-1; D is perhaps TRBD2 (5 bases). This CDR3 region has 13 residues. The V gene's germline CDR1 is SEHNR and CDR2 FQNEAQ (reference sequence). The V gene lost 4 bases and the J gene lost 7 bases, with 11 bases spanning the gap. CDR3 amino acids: CASSSTLANEQFF. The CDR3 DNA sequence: TGTGCCAGCAGCTCGACTTTAGCGAATGAGCAGTTCTTC.

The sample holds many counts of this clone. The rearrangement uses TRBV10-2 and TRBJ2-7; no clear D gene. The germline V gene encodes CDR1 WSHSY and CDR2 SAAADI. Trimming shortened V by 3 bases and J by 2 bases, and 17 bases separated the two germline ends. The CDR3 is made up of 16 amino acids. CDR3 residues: CASSDSIGLGTYEQYF. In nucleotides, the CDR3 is TGCGCCAGCAGTGATTCAATAGGGCTGGGAACCTACGAGCAGTACTTC.

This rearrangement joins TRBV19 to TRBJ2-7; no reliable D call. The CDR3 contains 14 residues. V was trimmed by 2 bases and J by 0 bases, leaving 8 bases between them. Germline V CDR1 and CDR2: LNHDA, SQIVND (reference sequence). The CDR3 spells CASSITTSSYEQYF. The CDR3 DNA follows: TGTGCCAGTAGTATAACCACAAGCTCCTACGAGCAGTACTTC.

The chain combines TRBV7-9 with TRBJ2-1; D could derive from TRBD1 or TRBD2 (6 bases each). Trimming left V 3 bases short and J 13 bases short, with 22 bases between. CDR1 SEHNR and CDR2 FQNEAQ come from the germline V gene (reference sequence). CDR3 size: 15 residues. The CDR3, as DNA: TGTGCCAGCAGCTTTCTAGCGACAGGCGCGTTAAGTCAGTTCTTC. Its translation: CASSFLATGALSQFF.

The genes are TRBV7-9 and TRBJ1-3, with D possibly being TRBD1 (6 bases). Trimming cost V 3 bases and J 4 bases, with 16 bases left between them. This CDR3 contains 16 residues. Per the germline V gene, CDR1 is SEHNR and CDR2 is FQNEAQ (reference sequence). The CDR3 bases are TGTGCCAGCAGCTTGAGTGAGGCAGGGGTCGGAAACACCATATATTTT. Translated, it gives CASSLSEAGVGNTIYF. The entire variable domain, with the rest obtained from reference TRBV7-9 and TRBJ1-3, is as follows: DTGVSQNPRHKITKRGQNVTFRCDPISEHNRLYWYRQTLGQGPEFLTYFQNEAQLEKSRLLSDRFSAERPKGSFSTLEIQRTEQGDSAMYLCASSLSEAGVGNTIYFGEGSWLTVV.